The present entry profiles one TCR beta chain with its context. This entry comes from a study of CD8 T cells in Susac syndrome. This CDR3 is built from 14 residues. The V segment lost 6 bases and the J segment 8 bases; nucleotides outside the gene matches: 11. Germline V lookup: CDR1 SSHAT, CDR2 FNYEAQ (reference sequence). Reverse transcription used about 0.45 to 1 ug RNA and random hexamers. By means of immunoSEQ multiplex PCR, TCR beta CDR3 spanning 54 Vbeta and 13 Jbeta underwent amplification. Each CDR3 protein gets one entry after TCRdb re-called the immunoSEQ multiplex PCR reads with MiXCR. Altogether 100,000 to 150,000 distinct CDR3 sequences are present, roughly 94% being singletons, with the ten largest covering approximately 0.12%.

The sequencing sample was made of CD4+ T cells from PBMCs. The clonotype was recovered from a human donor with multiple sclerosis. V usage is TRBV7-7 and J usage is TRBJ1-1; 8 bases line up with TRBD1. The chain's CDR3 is CASSPRDRREEAFF. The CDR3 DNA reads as TGTGCCAGCAGTCCTCGGGACAGGAGGGAGGAAGCTTTCTTT.